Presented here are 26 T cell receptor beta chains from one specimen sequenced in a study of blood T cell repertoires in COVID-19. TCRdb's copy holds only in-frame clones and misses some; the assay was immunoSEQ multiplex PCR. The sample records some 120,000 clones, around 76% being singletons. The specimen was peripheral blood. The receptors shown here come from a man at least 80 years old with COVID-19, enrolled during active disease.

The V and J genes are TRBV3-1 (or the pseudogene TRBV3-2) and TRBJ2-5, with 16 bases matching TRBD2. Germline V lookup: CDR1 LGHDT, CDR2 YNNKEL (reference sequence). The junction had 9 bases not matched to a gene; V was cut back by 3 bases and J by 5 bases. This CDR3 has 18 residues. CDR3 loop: CASSQDLPGLAGGETQYF. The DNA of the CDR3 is TGTGCCAGCAGCCAGGACCTGCCGGGACTAGCGGGAGGGGAGACCCAGTACTTC.

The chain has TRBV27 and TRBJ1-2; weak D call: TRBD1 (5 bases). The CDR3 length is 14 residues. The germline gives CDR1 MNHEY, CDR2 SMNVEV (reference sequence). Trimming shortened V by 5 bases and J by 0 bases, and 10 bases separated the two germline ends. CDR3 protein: CASSQSTANYGYTF. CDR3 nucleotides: TGTGCCAGCAGTCAATCGACAGCTAACTATGGCTACACCTTC.

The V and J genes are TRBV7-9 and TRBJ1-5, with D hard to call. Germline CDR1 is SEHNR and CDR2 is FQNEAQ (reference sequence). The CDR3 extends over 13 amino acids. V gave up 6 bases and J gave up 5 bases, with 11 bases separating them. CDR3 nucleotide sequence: TGTGCCAGCAGTGTGAGGGATGATCAGCCCCAGCATTTT. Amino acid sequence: CASSVRDDQPQHF.

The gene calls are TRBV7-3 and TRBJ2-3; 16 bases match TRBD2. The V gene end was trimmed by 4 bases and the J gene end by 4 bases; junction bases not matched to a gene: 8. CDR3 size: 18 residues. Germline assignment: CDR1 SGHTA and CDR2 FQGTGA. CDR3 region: CASSSLGLAGGLSDTQYF. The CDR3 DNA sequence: TGTGCCAGCAGCTCCCTGGGACTAGCGGGAGGGCTTTCAGATACGCAGTATTTT.

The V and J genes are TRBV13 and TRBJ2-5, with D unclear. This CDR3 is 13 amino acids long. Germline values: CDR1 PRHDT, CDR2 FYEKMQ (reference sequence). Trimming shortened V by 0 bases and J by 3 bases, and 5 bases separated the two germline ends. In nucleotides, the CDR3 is TGTGCCAGCAGCTTAGGGAGAGAAGAGACCCAGTACTTC. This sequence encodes CASSLGREETQYF.

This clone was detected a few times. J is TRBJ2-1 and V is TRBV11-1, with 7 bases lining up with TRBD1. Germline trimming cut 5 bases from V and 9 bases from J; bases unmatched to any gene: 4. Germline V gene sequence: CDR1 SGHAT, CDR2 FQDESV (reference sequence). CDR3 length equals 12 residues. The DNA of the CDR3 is TGTGCCAGCAGCCACAGGGGAAGTGAGCAGTTCTTC. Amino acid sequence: CASSHRGSEQFF.

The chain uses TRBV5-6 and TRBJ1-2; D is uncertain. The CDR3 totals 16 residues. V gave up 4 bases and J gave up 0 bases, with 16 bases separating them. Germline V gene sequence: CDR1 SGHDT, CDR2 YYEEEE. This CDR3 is CASSLRGRVANYGYTF. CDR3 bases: TGTGCCAGCAGCCTTCGGGGTAGGGTAGCTAACTATGGCTACACCTTC.

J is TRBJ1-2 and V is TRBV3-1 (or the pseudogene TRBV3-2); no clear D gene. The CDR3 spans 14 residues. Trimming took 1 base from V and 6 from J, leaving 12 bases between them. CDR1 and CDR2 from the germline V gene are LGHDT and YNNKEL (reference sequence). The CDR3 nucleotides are TGTGCCAGCAGCCAAGCGCTTGGCAGGAATGGCTACACCTTC. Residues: CASSQALGRNGYTF.

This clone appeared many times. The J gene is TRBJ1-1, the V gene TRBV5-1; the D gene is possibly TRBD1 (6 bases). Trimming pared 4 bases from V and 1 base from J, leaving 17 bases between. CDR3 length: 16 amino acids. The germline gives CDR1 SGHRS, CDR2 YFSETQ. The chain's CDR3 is CASSTDATGRNTEAFF. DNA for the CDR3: TGCGCCAGCAGCACCGATGCGACAGGTCGGAACACTGAAGCTTTCTTT.

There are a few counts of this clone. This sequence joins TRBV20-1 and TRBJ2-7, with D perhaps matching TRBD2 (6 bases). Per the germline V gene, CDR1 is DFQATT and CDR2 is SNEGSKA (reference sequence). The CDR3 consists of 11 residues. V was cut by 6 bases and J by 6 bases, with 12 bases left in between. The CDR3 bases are TGCAGTGCCGGACTACAAGGCGAGCAGTACTTC. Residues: CSAGLQGEQYF.

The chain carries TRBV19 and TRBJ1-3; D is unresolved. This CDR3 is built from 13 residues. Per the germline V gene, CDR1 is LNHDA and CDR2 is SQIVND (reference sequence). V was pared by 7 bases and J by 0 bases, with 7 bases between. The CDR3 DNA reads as TGTGCCAGTACTGAGATCTCTGGAAACACCATATATTTT. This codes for CASTEISGNTIYF.

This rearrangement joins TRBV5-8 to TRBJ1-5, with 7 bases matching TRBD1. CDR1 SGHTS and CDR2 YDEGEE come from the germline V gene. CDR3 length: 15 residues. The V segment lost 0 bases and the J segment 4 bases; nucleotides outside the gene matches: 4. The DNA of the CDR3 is TGTGCCAGCAGCTTGGAGGGGGCTAAGAATCAGCCCCAGCATTTT. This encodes CASSLEGAKNQPQHF.

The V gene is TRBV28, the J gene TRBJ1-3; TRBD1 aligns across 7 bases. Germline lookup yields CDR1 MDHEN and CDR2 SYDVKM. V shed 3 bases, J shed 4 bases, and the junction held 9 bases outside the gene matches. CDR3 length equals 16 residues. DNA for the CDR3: TGTGCCAGCAGTTTGAATGTTGGGACAGCAGGAAACACCATATATTTT. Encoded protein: CASSLNVGTAGNTIYF.

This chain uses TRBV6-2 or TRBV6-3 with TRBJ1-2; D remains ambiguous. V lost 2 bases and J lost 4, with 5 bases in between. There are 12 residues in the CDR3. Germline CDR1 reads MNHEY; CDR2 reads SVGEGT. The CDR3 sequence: CASSYLAYGYTF. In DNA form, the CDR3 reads TGTGCCAGCAGTTACCTGGCCTATGGCTACACCTTC.

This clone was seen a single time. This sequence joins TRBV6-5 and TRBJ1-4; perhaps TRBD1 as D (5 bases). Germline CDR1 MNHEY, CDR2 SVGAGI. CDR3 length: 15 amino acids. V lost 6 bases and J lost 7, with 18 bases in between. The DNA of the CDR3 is TGTGCCAGCAGGAAAGACCCGGGGAGGGGTGAAAAACTGTTTTTT. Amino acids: CASRKDPGRGEKLFF.

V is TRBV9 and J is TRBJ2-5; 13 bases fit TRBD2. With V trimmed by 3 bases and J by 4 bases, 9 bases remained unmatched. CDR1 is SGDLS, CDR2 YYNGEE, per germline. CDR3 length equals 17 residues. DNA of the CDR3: TGTGCCAGCAGCGCGCTATCCGGGACTAGCGGGACAGAGACCCAGTACTTC. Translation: CASSALSGTSGTETQYF.

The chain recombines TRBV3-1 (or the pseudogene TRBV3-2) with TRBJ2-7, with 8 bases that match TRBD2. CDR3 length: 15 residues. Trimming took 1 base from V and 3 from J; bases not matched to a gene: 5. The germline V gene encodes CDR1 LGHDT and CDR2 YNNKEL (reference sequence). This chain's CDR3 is CASSQVDTSGYEQYF. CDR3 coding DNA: TGTGCCAGCAGCCAAGTAGACACTAGCGGCTACGAGCAGTACTTC.

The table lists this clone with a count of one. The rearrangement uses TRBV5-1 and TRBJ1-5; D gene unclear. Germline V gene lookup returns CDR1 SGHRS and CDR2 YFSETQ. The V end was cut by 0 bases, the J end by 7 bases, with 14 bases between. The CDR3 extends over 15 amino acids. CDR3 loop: CASSLAGSGGQPQHF. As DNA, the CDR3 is TGCGCCAGCAGCTTGGCCGGGTCGGGAGGGCAGCCCCAGCATTTT.

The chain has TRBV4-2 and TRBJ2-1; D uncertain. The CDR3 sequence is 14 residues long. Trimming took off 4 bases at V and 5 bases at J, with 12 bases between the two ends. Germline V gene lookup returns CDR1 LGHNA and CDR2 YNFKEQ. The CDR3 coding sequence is TGTGCCAGCAGCCCCGAACGACTCCACAATGAGCAGTTCTTC. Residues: CASSPERLHNEQFF.

CDR3 residues: CASSMPGTVYEQYF. Written as DNA, the CDR3 is TGTGCCAGTAGTATGCCCGGGACTGTCTACGAGCAGTACTTC. The chain links TRBV19 to TRBJ2-7; tentatively, D is TRBD2 (6 bases). The CDR3 has 14 residues. The germline V gene has CDR1 LNHDA and CDR2 SQIVND (reference sequence). The V end was cut by 3 bases, the J end by 3 bases, with 12 bases between.

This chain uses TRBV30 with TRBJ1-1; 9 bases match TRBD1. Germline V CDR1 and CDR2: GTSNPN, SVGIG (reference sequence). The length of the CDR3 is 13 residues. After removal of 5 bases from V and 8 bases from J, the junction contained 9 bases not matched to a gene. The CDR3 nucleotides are TGTGCCTGGGTTGACAGGGGGAGCGAAGAAGCTTTCTTT. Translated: CAWVDRGSEEAFF.

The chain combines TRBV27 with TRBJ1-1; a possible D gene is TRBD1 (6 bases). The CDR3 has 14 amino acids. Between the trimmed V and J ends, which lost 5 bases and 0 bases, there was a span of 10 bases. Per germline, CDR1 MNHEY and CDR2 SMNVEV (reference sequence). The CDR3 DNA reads TGTGCCAGCAGTCCAGGGGACCTGAACACTGAAGCTTTCTTT. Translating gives CASSPGDLNTEAFF.

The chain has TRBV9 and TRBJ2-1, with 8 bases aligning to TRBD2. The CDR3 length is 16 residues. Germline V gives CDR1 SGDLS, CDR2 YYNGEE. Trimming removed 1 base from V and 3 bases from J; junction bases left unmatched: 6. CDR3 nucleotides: TGTGCCAGCAGCGTACTTTCAAGCGGGAGCTACAATGAGCAGTTCTTC. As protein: CASSVLSSGSYNEQFF.

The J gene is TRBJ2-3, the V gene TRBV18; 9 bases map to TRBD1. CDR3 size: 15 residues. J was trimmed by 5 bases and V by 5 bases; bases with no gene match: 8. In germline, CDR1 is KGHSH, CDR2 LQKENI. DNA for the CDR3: TGTGCCAGCTCAACGTCTACAGGGGGCCTAGATACGCAGTATTTT. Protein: CASSTSTGGLDTQYF. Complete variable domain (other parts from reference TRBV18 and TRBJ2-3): NAGVMQNPRHLVRRRGQEARLRCSPMKGHSHVYWYRQLPEEGLKFMVYLQKENIIDESGMPKERFSAEFPKEGPSILRIQQVVRGDSAAYFCASSTSTGGLDTQYFGPGTRLTVL.

The CDR3: CASSSGRDEQFF. The CDR3 DNA follows: TGTGCCAGCAGCTCTGGTAGAGATGAGCAGTTCTTC. V is TRBV7-6 and J is TRBJ2-1; no reliable D call. Per germline, CDR1 SGHVS and CDR2 FNYEAQ. The CDR3 sequence is 12 residues long. With 4 bases removed from V and 8 bases from J, the gap between germline ends came to 9 bases.

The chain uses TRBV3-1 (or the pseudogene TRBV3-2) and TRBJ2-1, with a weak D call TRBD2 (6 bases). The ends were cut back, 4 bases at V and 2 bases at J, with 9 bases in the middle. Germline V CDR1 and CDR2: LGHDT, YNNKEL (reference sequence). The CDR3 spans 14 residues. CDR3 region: CASSRDLTYNEQFF. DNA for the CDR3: TGTGCCAGCAGCCGGGACTTAACCTACAATGAGCAGTTCTTC.